These T cell receptor beta chains were read from a single sample in a study of blood T cell repertoires in COVID-19. Some clones are missing from TCRdb's copy, which holds only in-frame ones; the method was immunoSEQ multiplex PCR. Here the sample spans 200,000 to 250,000 clones, approximately 86% being singletons. The specimen was peripheral blood. Every receptor here comes from a woman aged 80 or over with acute or convalescent COVID-19. CDR3s include the opening cysteine and the closing phenylalanine or tryptophan. D genes are given only for firm matches. Not every row has a clone size; where given, it reads once, few, many or a size class.

j_call	d_call	cdr3_length	v_call	clone_size	cdr3_aa	cdr3_nt
TRBJ2-7	TRBD1	13	TRBV6-5	once	CASSRGTGREQYF	TGTGCCAGCAGTCGAGGGACAGGAAGGGAGCAGTACTTC
TRBJ1-6	NA	15	TRBV5-4	few	CASSLAGGRFSPLHF	TGTGCCAGCAGCTTGGCCGGGGGGCGGTTTTCACCCCTCCACTTT
TRBJ2-3	TRBD2	17	TRBV7-3	NA	CASSPSGSGGAEDTQYF	TGTGCCAGCAGCCCGTCGGGGAGCGGGGGGGCGGAAGATACGCAGTATTTT
TRBJ1-5	NA	16	TRBV6-6	NA	CASSTQEGMGNQPQHF	TGTGCCAGCAGCACTCAGGAGGGGATGGGCAATCAGCCCCAGCATTTT
TRBJ2-7	TRBD1	15	TRBV10-3	NA	CAISDIGQGIYEQYF	TGTGCCATCAGCGATATCGGACAGGGTATCTACGAGCAGTACTTC
TRBJ1-2	TRBD1	13	TRBV29-1	few	CSATKQGNYGYTF	TGCAGCGCGACAAAACAGGGGAACTATGGCTACACCTTC
TRBJ1-2	NA	14	TRBV5-1	once	CASSSGLLGYGYTF	TGCGCCAGCAGCTCCGGACTGTTGGGCTATGGCTACACCTTC
TRBJ1-1	NA	14	TRBV28	NA	CASSFPVRRTEAFF	TGTGCCAGCAGTTTCCCAGTACGGAGGACTGAAGCTTTCTTT
TRBJ2-3	TRBD2	16	TRBV5-1	few	CASSPGGSVTTDTQYF	TGCGCCAGCAGCCCCGGGGGGTCTGTTACCACAGATACGCAGTATTTT
TRBJ2-3	NA	14	TRBV3-1/TRBV3-2	NA	CASSLSSQGGTQYF	TGTGCCAGCAGTCTCTCCTCACAGGGGGGGACGCAGTATTTT
TRBJ2-4	NA	14	TRBV19	NA	CASSPLRSKNIQYF	TGTGCCAGTAGTCCACTTCGCTCCAAAAACATTCAGTACTTC
TRBJ2-7	TRBD1	15	TRBV7-9	NA	CASSLEGTVGSEQYF	TGTGCCAGCAGCTTAGAAGGGACAGTCGGAAGCGAGCAGTACTTC
TRBJ1-3	TRBD1	15	TRBV19	once	CASSPWTGSGNTIYF	TGTGCCAGTAGTCCTTGGACAGGGTCAGGAAACACCATATATTTT
TRBJ2-1	NA	13	TRBV6-5	NA	CASTASGRDEQFF	TGTGCCAGCACTGCTTCAGGCAGGGATGAGCAGTTCTTC
TRBJ2-1	NA	14	TRBV24-1	NA	CATRPAGPYNEQFF	TGTGCCACCAGGCCCGCGGGTCCTTACAATGAGCAGTTCTTC
TRBJ1-1	NA	13	TRBV29-1	NA	CSGGNVQGKGAFF	TGCAGCGGGGGGAACGTCCAGGGGAAGGGTGCTTTCTTT
TRBJ1-5	NA	14	TRBV19	NA	CASSIGSRRQPQHF	TGTGCCAGTAGTATAGGGAGTAGGCGTCAGCCCCAGCATTTT
TRBJ1-1	TRBD1	13	TRBV7-9	NA	CASSLFWTGEAFF	TGTGCCAGCAGCTTATTTTGGACAGGGGAAGCTTTCTTT
TRBJ2-4	NA	14	TRBV27	NA	CASSPGRTKNIQYF	TGTGCCAGCAGTCCAGGGAGGACCAAAAACATTCAGTACTTC
TRBJ1-2	NA	15	TRBV9	NA	CASSVGSGELWGYTF	TGTGCCAGCAGCGTAGGATCAGGGGAGCTGTGGGGCTACACCTTC
TRBJ2-1	TRBD2	17	TRBV4-3	NA	CASSQDPTSGGSNEQFF	TGCGCCAGCAGCCAAGATCCCACTAGCGGGGGTTCCAATGAGCAGTTCTTC
TRBJ1-3	TRBD1	15	TRBV13	NA	CASTKGALSGNTIYF	TGTGCCAGCACAAAGGGGGCGCTCTCTGGAAACACCATATATTTT
TRBJ2-3	TRBD2	15	TRBV3-1/TRBV3-2	NA	CAARSSGGYTDTQYF	TGTGCCGCCCGGTCTAGCGGGGGTTACACAGATACGCAGTATTTT
TRBJ1-2	TRBD1	15	TRBV5-6	NA	CASSLVSNRGRGYTF	TGTGCCAGCAGCTTGGTCTCTAACAGGGGACGCGGCTACACCTTC
TRBJ2-3	NA	18	TRBV14	NA	CASSQEQRITTFTDTQYF	TGTGCCAGCAGCCAAGAACAGCGGATAACAACTTTCACAGATACGCAGTATTTT
TRBJ1-5	TRBD1	15	TRBV19	NA	CASGLRTGGNQPQHF	TGTGCCAGTGGATTAAGGACAGGGGGAAATCAGCCCCAGCATTTT
TRBJ1-5	NA	16	TRBV27	NA	CASSFTGQNSNQPQHF	TGTGCCAGCAGTTTTACGGGACAAAATAGCAATCAGCCCCAGCATTTT
TRBJ2-5	TRBD1	14	TRBV5-1	NA	CASSPGQTGETQYF	TGCGCCAGCAGCCCGGGACAGACCGGGGAGACCCAGTACTTC
TRBJ1-6	TRBD1	14	TRBV19	NA	CASSQGAGGSPLHF	TGTGCCAGTAGTCAAGGGGCAGGGGGTTCACCCCTCCACTTT
TRBJ1-1	NA	14	TRBV11-2	few	CASSSPQLPGSTFF	TGTGCCAGCAGCTCCCCCCAGCTCCCAGGGTCGACTTTCTTT
TRBJ2-2	TRBD1	16	TRBV5-6	NA	CASSLDRGRFTGELFF	TGTGCCAGCAGCTTGGACAGGGGGCGCTTCACCGGGGAGCTGTTTTTT
TRBJ2-7	TRBD1	14	TRBV4-2	many	CASSQGQGDYEQYF	TGTGCCAGCAGCCAGGGACAGGGGGACTACGAGCAGTACTTC
TRBJ1-5	TRBD1	15	TRBV2	few	CASSGRDRVRQPQHF	TGTGCCAGCAGCGGCCGGGACAGGGTGCGTCAGCCCCAGCATTTT
TRBJ1-5	TRBD1	16	TRBV27	NA	CASSRQGAGFNQPQHF	TGTGCCAGCAGTCGACAGGGGGCCGGCTTTAATCAGCCCCAGCATTTT
TRBJ1-1	NA	13	TRBV6-6	few	CASRLPTGVGAFF	TGTGCCAGCAGACTACCGACGGGAGTAGGAGCTTTCTTT
TRBJ2-7	NA	15	TRBV4-2	NA	CASSQAQGRPYEQYF	TGTGCCAGCAGCCAAGCACAGGGAAGACCCTACGAGCAGTACTTC
TRBJ1-5	TRBD1	16	TRBV18	many	CASSPRQGGSNQPQHF	TGTGCCAGCTCACCCCGACAGGGTGGGAGCAATCAGCCCCAGCATTTT